These T cell receptor beta chains were read from a single sample in a study of blood T cell repertoires in COVID-19. Sequenced by immunoSEQ multiplex PCR; TCRdb stores in-frame clones only, minus some. The sample records 180,000 or so clones, roughly three quarters being singletons. Sequenced input: peripheral blood. The receptors were gathered from a woman between 45 and 65 years old with active or convalescent COVID-19. Both conserved end residues are part of each CDR3. The order of the fields is clone size, J gene, V gene, D gene, CDR3 DNA, CDR3 protein. The D gene is left open where the match is weak. Clone size is shown for a subset of rows, as once, few, many or a class of expanded clone.

. TRBJ2-7 TRBV10-3 TRBD2 TGTGCCAGCGCTCTAGCGGGAGGTTACGAGCAGTACTTC CASALAGGYEQYF
. TRBJ1-1 TRBV7-9 . TGTGCCAGCAGCCCGAACAGGGCATACGGGAACACTGAAGCTTTCTTT CASSPNRAYGNTEAFF
. TRBJ2-1 TRBV19 . TGTGCCAGTAGTACCGAACTAGCGTCGTGGGGGCTTTCTCATGAGCAGTTCTTC CASSTELASWGLSHEQFF
. TRBJ2-7 TRBV5-8 TRBD1 TGTGCCAGCAGCTTGGCACTTGGGACAGGGTCCGAGCAGTACTTC CASSLALGTGSEQYF
few TRBJ2-6 TRBV7-2 . TGTGCCAGCAGCTCCCAGGGTTTATCCTCTGGGGCCAACGTCCTGACTTTC CASSSQGLSSGANVLTF
. TRBJ1-2 TRBV5-8 . TGTGCCAGCAGCTGGGGCGGGGATAACTATGGCTACACCTTC CASSWGGDNYGYTF
. TRBJ1-5 TRBV7-8 TRBD1 TGTGCCAGCTCCCTCGGACAGGGGGCCAATCAGCCCCAGCATTTT CASSLGQGANQPQHF
many TRBJ1-3 TRBV5-1 . TGCGCCAGCAGCTTTGACAGCGCGGGAAACACCATATATTTT CASSFDSAGNTIYF
few TRBJ2-7 TRBV2 TRBD2 TGTGCCAGCAACCTAAGCGGGAGTCAATACGAGCAGTACTTC CASNLSGSQYEQYF
. TRBJ2-7 TRBV18 TRBD2 TGTGCCAGCTCCCCAGTGAAGATAGCGGGAGAGGGCGAGCAGTACTTC CASSPVKIAGEGEQYF
. TRBJ2-1 TRBV5-5 TRBD2 TGTGCCAGCAGCTCTAGCGGCGTGTCGTACAATGAGCAGTTCTTC CASSSSGVSYNEQFF
. TRBJ2-3 TRBV19 . TGTGCCAGTAGTATAGAAAGGGGGTACGCAGATACGCAGTATTTT CASSIERGYADTQYF
. TRBJ2-4 TRBV5-4 . TGTGCCAGCAGCTTCCTGGAGGGGGAGGGAGGAAACATTCAGTACTTC CASSFLEGEGGNIQYF
. TRBJ2-7 TRBV5-6 . TGTGCCAGCAAGGGAGTCCGTGGGTACGAGCAGTACTTC CASKGVRGYEQYF
. TRBJ1-5 TRBV7-2 TRBD1 TGTGCCAGCAGCTACTCCGGGACAGGAATGAATCAGCCCCAGCATTTT CASSYSGTGMNQPQHF
. TRBJ1-1 TRBV16 . TGTGCCAGCAGCCAATCCCCCCGGGGCACTGAAGCTTTCTTT CASSQSPRGTEAFF
. TRBJ1-1 TRBV28 . TGTGCCAGCAGGATACAGGGAGAGAGGACTGAAGCTTTCTTT CASRIQGERTEAFF
once TRBJ1-2 TRBV2 TRBD1 TGTGCCAGCGTACAGGGGGCAGGGTATGGCTACACCTTC CASVQGAGYGYTF
. TRBJ1-4 TRBV6-4 . TGTGCCAGCAGTGATGGGACAATCCCTGAAAAACTGTTTTTT CASSDGTIPEKLFF
. TRBJ2-1 TRBV15 TRBD1 TGTGCCACCAGCAGAGACCGTGACAGGGATCAGTTCTTC CATSRDRDRDQFF